One and the same sample provided the 27 T cell receptor beta chains below, sequenced in a study of T cells in Graves' hyperthyroidism and ophthalmopathy. Using RNA transcripts as the source, TCR beta CDR3 regions were amplified. With the HTBI primer set, the TCR CDR3 went through a first round of RT-PCR. TCRdb fed the multiplex PCR reads into MiXCR, producing one record per CDR3 protein. The sample shows a few hundred thousand distinct CDR3 sequences, around 15% of them seen only once. Material: blood. The receptors were sampled from a woman aged 25 to 39 with Graves' ophthalmopathy.

In its sample, this clonotype was seen many times. The rearrangement uses TRBV20-1 and TRBJ2-7; D gene uncertain. Germline V lookup: CDR1 DFQATT, CDR2 SNEGSKA (reference sequence). This CDR3 is 13 amino acids long. V shed 4 bases and J shed 2 bases, with 12 bases lying between them. CDR3 in DNA: TGCAGTGCTACCCCCTGGGGAACCTACGAGCAGTACTTC. As protein: CSATPWGTYEQYF.

This clonotype was observed at least ten times. The genes are TRBV5-5 and TRBJ1-4; D is undetermined. The CDR3 sequence is 15 residues long. With 1 base removed from V and 10 bases from J, the gap between germline ends came to 17 bases. The germline V gene encodes CDR1 SGHKS and CDR2 YYEKEE (reference sequence). CDR3 in amino acids: CASSLSLVDGGKLFF. DNA of the CDR3: TGTGCCAGCAGCTTGAGTTTGGTGGATGGCGGAAAACTGTTTTTT.

The chain carries TRBV9 and TRBJ1-1; no clear D. V lost 1 base and J 4 bases, leaving 11 bases between the germline ends. There are 14 residues in the CDR3. Germline CDR1 SGDLS, CDR2 YYNGEE. Here the CDR3 reads CASSVLGVSTEAFF. CDR3 DNA sequence: TGTGCCAGCAGCGTACTTGGGGTAAGCACTGAAGCTTTCTTT.

The sample holds many counts of this clonotype. This chain uses TRBV7-2 with TRBJ2-7; D possibly corresponds to TRBD2 (6 bases). The CDR3 extends over 14 amino acids. V shed 5 bases and J shed 3 bases, with 14 bases lying between them. In germline, CDR1 is SGHTA, CDR2 FQGNSA. CDR3 region: CASSPRGLLYEQYF. The CDR3 DNA reads TGTGCCAGCAGCCCACGGGGACTCCTCTACGAGCAGTACTTC. Combining the CDR3 with reference TRBV7-2 and TRBJ2-7 gives the whole variable domain GAGVSQSPSNKVTEKGKDVELRCDPISGHTALYWYRQSLGQGLEFLIYFQGNSAPDKSGLPSDRFSAERTGGSVSTLTIQRTQQEDSAVYLCASSPRGLLYEQYFGPGTRLTVT.

The sample holds many counts of this clonotype. The chain uses TRBV6-1 and TRBJ2-7; 11 bases line up with TRBD1. The CDR3 has 13 residues. The V gene's germline CDR1 is MNHNS and CDR2 SASEGT. Trimming at V came to 7 bases and at J to 3 bases, leaving 2 bases not matched to a gene. In DNA, the CDR3 is TGTGCCAGCACCGGGACAGGGGGCTACGAGCAGTACTTC. Encoded protein: CASTGTGGYEQYF.

The table lists this clonotype with many counts. This sequence joins TRBV7-9 and TRBJ2-3, with D possibly called TRBD1 or TRBD2 (5 bases each). The ends were cut back, 5 bases at V and 2 bases at J, with 17 bases in the middle. CDR3 length equals 16 residues. CDR1 SEHNR and CDR2 FQNEAQ come from the germline V gene (reference sequence). Here the CDR3 DNA reads TGTGCCAGCAGCCCTGGTTCGGGGCTGTACACAGATACGCAGTATTTT. This gives the protein CASSPGSGLYTDTQYF.

This sequence joins TRBV25-1 and TRBJ1-1; 9 bases are shared with TRBD1. The CDR3 length is 14 residues. After removal of 4 bases from V and 4 bases from J, the junction contained 4 bases not matched to a gene. Germline CDR1 is MGHDK and CDR2 is SYGVNS. This CDR3 is CASSGGQGPTEAFF. The CDR3 DNA reads TGTGCCAGCAGTGGGGGACAGGGTCCCACTGAAGCTTTCTTT.

This clonotype was counted only a few times. V and J are TRBV7-9 and TRBJ2-3, with TRBD2 matching 7 bases. Germline-derived CDR1 and CDR2 are SEHNR and FQNEAQ (reference sequence). The CDR3 extends over 14 amino acids. The V gene end was trimmed by 8 bases and the J gene end by 2 bases; junction bases not matched to a gene: 7. The CDR3 DNA reads as TGTGCCAGCGCAAAAAGCGGGGACACAGATACGCAGTATTTT. Its translation is CASAKSGDTDTQYF.

This clonotype has a handful of counts. The chain combines TRBV5-4 with TRBJ2-3; tentatively, D is TRBD2 (5 bases). Germline V gene sequence: CDR1 SGHNT, CDR2 YYREEE (reference sequence). The V end was cut by 0 bases, the J end by 5 bases, with 10 bases between. CDR3 size: 14 residues. As DNA, the CDR3 is TGTGCCAGCAGCTTGGCCAGAGGGAAAGATACGCAGTATTTT. Translation: CASSLARGKDTQYF.

The rearrangement joins TRBV27 to TRBJ2-5; tentatively, D is TRBD2 (5 bases). The germline V gene encodes CDR1 MNHEY and CDR2 SMNVEV (reference sequence). Trimming pared 8 bases from V and 2 bases from J, leaving 21 bases between. This CDR3 is built from 16 residues. CDR3 residues: CASFGREPLGQETQYF. In nucleotides, the CDR3 is TGTGCCAGCTTCGGACGGGAACCTCTTGGACAAGAGACCCAGTACTTC.

This clonotype was seen repeatedly, ten times or more. The rearrangement joins TRBV2 to TRBJ2-2, with 10 bases fitting TRBD2. Germline values: CDR1 SNHLY, CDR2 FYNNEI. This CDR3 has 15 amino acids. Unmatched junction bases numbered 5, after V lost 4 bases and J lost 6 bases. The CDR3 DNA sequence: TGTGCCAGCAGTGCTGAGCTAGCGGGGGCCGGGGAGCTGTTTTTT. It codes for CASSAELAGAGELFF.

Only a few counts were recorded for this clonotype. The V call is TRBV7-9, the J call TRBJ1-1, with D unclear. The CDR3 is 12 amino acids. The V gene lost 4 bases and the J gene lost 8 bases, with 11 bases spanning the gap. Germline assignment: CDR1 SEHNR and CDR2 FQNEAQ (reference sequence). CDR3 loop: CASSSQRLEAFF. The DNA for the CDR3 is TGTGCCAGCAGCTCTCAGAGGCTCGAAGCTTTCTTT.

This clonotype was detected a few times. J is TRBJ1-3 and V is TRBV20-1; the D is unclear. Trimming took off 1 base at V and 4 bases at J, with 5 bases between the two ends. CDR1 is DFQATT and CDR2 is SNEGSKA in the germline V gene (reference sequence). The CDR3 extends over 12 amino acids. The CDR3 bases are TGCAGTGCTAGAGTCGCGGGAAACACCATATATTTT. Its protein is CSARVAGNTIYF.

This clonotype occurred many times. The chain recombines TRBV11-2 with TRBJ2-1; 8 bases align to TRBD1. Trimming removed 0 bases from V and 7 bases from J; junction bases left unmatched: 11. Germline V CDR1 and CDR2: SGHAT, FQNNGV. The CDR3 contains 17 residues. The CDR3 spells CASSLDWGQGAWNEQFF. DNA of the CDR3: TGTGCCAGCAGCTTAGATTGGGGCCAGGGGGCCTGGAATGAGCAGTTCTTC.

This clonotype was counted many times. The chain combines TRBV18 with TRBJ2-3; possibly TRBD1 for D (6 bases). Germline V gene data show CDR1 as KGHSH and CDR2 as LQKENI. Between the trimmed V and J ends, which lost 2 bases and 6 bases, there was a span of 15 bases. This CDR3 region has 15 residues. This chain's CDR3 is CASSPRDTLWDTQYF. The CDR3, as DNA: TGTGCCAGCTCACCAAGGGACACCCTATGGGATACGCAGTATTTT.

This clonotype was seen at least ten times. V and J are TRBV2 and TRBJ2-5; no clear D. Germline CDR1 is SNHLY and CDR2 is FYNNEI. V shed 8 bases and J shed 3 bases, with 4 bases lying between them. CDR3 size: 10 residues. CDR3 loop: CASGEETQYF. The CDR3 region has the DNA TGTGCCAGCGGAGAAGAGACCCAGTACTTC.

The genes are TRBV10-3 and TRBJ2-5; 14 bases are shared with TRBD2. CDR3 length: 15 amino acids. Germline V gives CDR1 ENHRY, CDR2 SYGVKD. With V trimmed by 6 bases and J by 5 bases, 5 bases remained unmatched. CDR3 sequence: CAIRGTSGGSETQYF. The CDR3 DNA sequence: TGTGCCATCAGGGGGACTAGCGGGGGATCGGAGACCCAGTACTTC.

This clonotype was seen many times. The CDR3 loop reads CASRTGRKNTGELFF. In DNA form, the CDR3 reads TGTGCCAGCAGGACGGGACGGAAGAACACCGGGGAGCTGTTTTTT. The V call is TRBV7-9, the J call TRBJ2-2; D is tentatively TRBD1 or TRBD2 (5 bases each). V lost 6 bases and J lost 1, with 12 bases in between. The CDR3 spans 15 residues. In germline, CDR1 is SEHNR, CDR2 FQNEAQ (reference sequence). The full variable domain, in which reference TRBV7-9 and TRBJ2-2 provide the parts outside the CDR3, is DTGVSQNPRHKITKRGQNVTFRCDPISEHNRLYWYRQTLGQGPEFLTYFQNEAQLEKSRLLSDRFSAERPKGSFSTLEIQRTEQGDSAMYLCASRTGRKNTGELFFGEGSRLTVL.

Many counts were recorded for this clonotype. The chain couples TRBV6-1 to TRBJ1-5; tentative D call: TRBD1 (5 bases). The CDR3 has 14 amino acids. Trimming shortened V by 6 bases and J by 6 bases, and 15 bases separated the two germline ends. Germline V gives CDR1 MNHNS, CDR2 SASEGT. CDR3 loop: CASSGTDGGQPQHF. In DNA form, the CDR3 reads TGTGCCAGCAGCGGGACGGATGGGGGTCAGCCCCAGCATTTT.

This clonotype was seen at least ten times. V gene TRBV18 combines with J gene TRBJ1-2, with 9 nucleotides matching TRBD1. The CDR3 loop spans 13 amino acids. The V and J ends lost 2 bases and 8 bases, in that order; junction bases with no gene match: 3. Germline values: CDR1 KGHSH, CDR2 LQKENI. As DNA, the CDR3 is TGTGCCAGCTCACCAAACAGGGGGCAAGGCTACACCTTC. It translates to CASSPNRGQGYTF.

This clonotype was picked up many times. V and J are TRBV6-1 and TRBJ1-1; D is ambiguous. The V gene's germline CDR1 is MNHNS and CDR2 SASEGT. The CDR3 has 11 amino acids. The V and J ends lost 5 bases and 2 bases respectively, with 3 bases between them. CDR3: CASSTNTEAFF. CDR3 coding DNA: TGTGCCAGCAGTACCAACACTGAAGCTTTCTTT.

This clonotype showed up many times. The chain combines TRBV3-1 with TRBJ1-5; D ambiguous. V was cut by 0 bases and J by 1 base, with 10 bases left in between. CDR3 length: 16 amino acids. CDR1 and CDR2 from the germline V gene are LGHDT and YNNKEL (reference sequence). The CDR3 spells CASSQDPHMSNQPQHF. CDR3 nucleotides: TGTGCCAGCAGCCAAGATCCCCACATGAGCAATCAGCCCCAGCATTTT.

This clonotype was seen repeatedly, ten times or more. The CDR3 DNA reads as TGTGCCAGCAGTTTTGTAGTCGGCCGGATGGGGCAAGAGACCCAGTACTTC. It specifies CASSFVVGRMGQETQYF. The chain joins TRBV28 to TRBJ2-5; no definite D call. The CDR3 sequence is 17 residues long. Germline V gene sequence: CDR1 MDHEN, CDR2 SYDVKM. V lost 3 bases, J lost 2 bases, and 19 bases lay in between.

CDR3 in amino acids: CSVQGAGNEKLFF. CDR3 nucleotides: TGCAGCGTACAGGGGGCGGGTAATGAAAAACTGTTTTTT. The genes are TRBV29-1 and TRBJ1-4, with TRBD1 matching over 9 bases. The germline V gene encodes CDR1 SQVTM and CDR2 ANQGSEA. After removal of 6 bases from V and 4 bases from J, the junction contained 3 bases not matched to a gene. The CDR3 is made up of 13 amino acids.

This clonotype appeared many times. The V gene is TRBV12-3 or TRBV12-4, the J gene TRBJ2-5, with 7 bases fitting TRBD1. The CDR3 totals 13 residues. The junction had 4 bases not matched to a gene; V was cut back by 6 bases and J by 3 bases. This chain's CDR3 is CASRPDREETQYF. For the CDR3, the DNA is TGTGCCAGCAGACCTGACAGGGAAGAGACCCAGTACTTC.

As to this clonotype: One end of the junction is discordant with germline, which a read error may explain. The chain recombines TRBV20-1 with TRBJ2-7; D ambiguous. Germline V gene lookup returns CDR1 DFQATT and CDR2 SNEGSKA (reference sequence). The CDR3 is 15 amino acids. CDR3: CSADDQATVTYEQHF. CDR3 coding DNA: TGCAGTGCGGATGATCAGGCTACCGTGACCTACGAGCAGCACTTC.

Ten or more counts support this clonotype. The rearrangement joins TRBV6-2 or TRBV6-3 to TRBJ1-5; D perhaps matches TRBD1 (5 bases). The length of the CDR3 is 16 residues. V was shortened by 7 bases and J by 4 bases, with 20 bases between the two germline ends. In germline, CDR1 is MNHEY, CDR2 SVGEGT. CDR3 DNA: TGTGCCAGCAACTTGGGGCAGGGACTGAGGAATCAGCCCCAGCATTTT. Translation gives CASNLGQGLRNQPQHF.